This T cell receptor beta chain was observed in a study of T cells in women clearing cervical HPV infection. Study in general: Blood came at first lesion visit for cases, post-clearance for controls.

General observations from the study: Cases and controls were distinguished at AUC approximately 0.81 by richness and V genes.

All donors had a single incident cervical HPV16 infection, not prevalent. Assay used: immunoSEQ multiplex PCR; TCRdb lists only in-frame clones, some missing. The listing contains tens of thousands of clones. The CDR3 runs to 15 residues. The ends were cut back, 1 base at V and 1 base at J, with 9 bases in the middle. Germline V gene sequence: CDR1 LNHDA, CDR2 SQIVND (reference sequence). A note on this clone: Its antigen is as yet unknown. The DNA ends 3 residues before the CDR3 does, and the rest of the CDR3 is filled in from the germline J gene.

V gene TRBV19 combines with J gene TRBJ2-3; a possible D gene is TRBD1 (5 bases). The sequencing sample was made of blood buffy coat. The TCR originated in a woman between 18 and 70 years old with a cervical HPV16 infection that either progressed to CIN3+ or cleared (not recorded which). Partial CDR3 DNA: TGTGCCAGTAGTATAGGACAGAGTCGCACAGATACG. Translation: CASSIGQSRTDT. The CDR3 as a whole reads CASSIGQSRTDTQYF.